A selection of T cell receptor beta chains follows, all from one sample in a study of T cells in tumors after PD-1 blockade. Clones were read by immunoSEQ multiplex PCR, and TCRdb kept only the in-frame ones, dropping some. This table has roughly 5,100 clones, 50% to 70% appearing once. The material sequenced was tumor tissue, taken after anti-PD-1 treatment. Every receptor here comes from a human donor with basal cell carcinoma. Each CDR3 is given with its conserved first and last residue. D genes are given only for firm matches. The size field is filled for only some rows; it gives once, few, many or a size class.

j_call: TRBJ2-1; clone_size: .; d_call: .; v_call: TRBV6-2/TRBV6-3; cdr3_nt: TGTGCCAGCAGTCGGGGGGCGGGGTACAATGAGCAGTTCTTC; cdr3_aa: CASSRGAGYNEQFF
j_call: TRBJ2-2; clone_size: .; d_call: TRBD2; v_call: TRBV12-5; cdr3_nt: TGTGCTAGTGGTTCGGCGGGGGCCGGGGAGCTGTTTTTT; cdr3_aa: CASGSAGAGELFF
j_call: TRBJ1-1; clone_size: .; d_call: .; v_call: TRBV18; cdr3_nt: TGTGCCAGCTCACCACAATTGAGTCAAATGAACACTGAAGCTTTCTTT; cdr3_aa: CASSPQLSQMNTEAFF
j_call: TRBJ2-7; clone_size: few; d_call: TRBD2; v_call: TRBV3-1/TRBV3-2; cdr3_nt: TGTGCCAGCAGAGAAGCGGGAGGGTCTCTAGAGCAGTACTTC; cdr3_aa: CASREAGGSLEQYF
j_call: TRBJ2-2; clone_size: .; d_call: TRBD2; v_call: TRBV10-3; cdr3_nt: TGTGCCATCAGTGAGAGCGGGAGAGGCACCGGGGAGCTGTTTTTT; cdr3_aa: CAISESGRGTGELFF
j_call: TRBJ2-5; clone_size: .; d_call: .; v_call: TRBV4-2; cdr3_nt: TGTGCCAGCAGCCCGATTCCGATGGTCGAAGAGACCCAGTACTTC; cdr3_aa: CASSPIPMVEETQYF
j_call: TRBJ2-7; clone_size: .; d_call: .; v_call: TRBV18; cdr3_nt: TGTGCCAGCTCACCAATTGAGCAGGGGTACGAGCAGTACTTC; cdr3_aa: CASSPIEQGYEQYF
j_call: TRBJ2-7; clone_size: .; d_call: TRBD1; v_call: TRBV11-3; cdr3_nt: TGTGCCAGCAGCTTAGGCCGGGGACAGGGAGCGGGCGAGCAGTACTTC; cdr3_aa: CASSLGRGQGAGEQYF
j_call: TRBJ2-1; clone_size: .; d_call: TRBD2; v_call: TRBV4-2; cdr3_nt: TGTGCCAGCAGCCAAGGGGGTAGCGGGCGATCCTACAATGAGCAGTTCTTC; cdr3_aa: CASSQGGSGRSYNEQFF
j_call: TRBJ2-7; clone_size: .; d_call: .; v_call: TRBV27; cdr3_nt: TGTGCCAGCAGGCCCCAGGGGTCACCCTCCTACGAGCAGTACTTC; cdr3_aa: CASRPQGSPSYEQYF
j_call: TRBJ2-3; clone_size: .; d_call: TRBD2; v_call: TRBV6-6; cdr3_nt: TGTGCCAGCACCTACTCCGGACTAGCGGGGGCGATTAGCACAGATACGCAGTATTTT; cdr3_aa: CASTYSGLAGAISTDTQYF
j_call: TRBJ1-3; clone_size: few; d_call: TRBD1; v_call: TRBV3-1/TRBV3-2; cdr3_nt: TGTGCCAGCAGCCCCCAAAAGGGGGCCCACACCATATATTTT; cdr3_aa: CASSPQKGAHTIYF
j_call: TRBJ2-2; clone_size: .; d_call: TRBD2; v_call: TRBV6-4; cdr3_nt: TGTGCCAGCGCCGCGGGAGGGGGCACCGGGGAGCTGTTTTTT; cdr3_aa: CASAAGGGTGELFF
j_call: TRBJ1-4; clone_size: .; d_call: TRBD1; v_call: TRBV27; cdr3_nt: TGTGCCAGCAGTTTGGCGACAGGGGATGAAAAACTGTTTTTT; cdr3_aa: CASSLATGDEKLFF
j_call: TRBJ1-2; clone_size: .; d_call: .; v_call: TRBV5-1; cdr3_nt: TGCGCCAGCAGCTTGGACGGAGGCTATGGCTACACCTTC; cdr3_aa: CASSLDGGYGYTF
j_call: TRBJ2-5; clone_size: once; d_call: .; v_call: TRBV7-9; cdr3_nt: TGTGCCAGCAGCGGTTCAACCGTCCAAGCATTGTACCAAGAGACCCAGTACTTC; cdr3_aa: CASSGSTVQALYQETQYF
j_call: TRBJ2-1; clone_size: .; d_call: .; v_call: TRBV19; cdr3_nt: TGTGCCAGTGATGGGGGGCAGGGGCGGCGTGGGAGTTACAATGAGCAGTTCTTC; cdr3_aa: CASDGGQGRRGSYNEQFF
j_call: TRBJ1-1; clone_size: .; d_call: TRBD1; v_call: TRBV6-2/TRBV6-3; cdr3_nt: TGTGCCAGCAGTTCAAAGGGACAGGGGAAGTTCACTGAAGCTTTCTTT; cdr3_aa: CASSSKGQGKFTEAFF
j_call: TRBJ2-7; clone_size: .; d_call: .; v_call: TRBV28; cdr3_nt: TGTGCCAGCAGTTTAGGGGGGCAGGGAAGCTACGAGCAGTACTTC; cdr3_aa: CASSLGGQGSYEQYF
j_call: TRBJ2-2; clone_size: .; d_call: .; v_call: TRBV28; cdr3_nt: TGTGCCAGCAGTTTTTCCGGGATCACCGGGGAGCTGTTTTTT; cdr3_aa: CASSFSGITGELFF
j_call: TRBJ1-5; clone_size: .; d_call: .; v_call: TRBV6-5; cdr3_nt: TGTGCCAGCAGTTCCCGGGGCAATCAGCCCCAGCATTTT; cdr3_aa: CASSSRGNQPQHF
j_call: TRBJ2-3; clone_size: .; d_call: .; v_call: TRBV5-1; cdr3_nt: TGCGCCAGCAGCCCCGGAGGGGGCCCAGATACGCAGTATTTT; cdr3_aa: CASSPGGGPDTQYF
j_call: TRBJ1-4; clone_size: .; d_call: TRBD1; v_call: TRBV5-1; cdr3_nt: TGCGCCAGCAGCGACAGGGACAGCGTTAATGAAAAACTGTTTTTT; cdr3_aa: CASSDRDSVNEKLFF
j_call: TRBJ2-3; clone_size: once; d_call: .; v_call: TRBV5-1; cdr3_nt: TGCGCCAGCAGCAACCTTAGCACAGATACGCAGTATTTT; cdr3_aa: CASSNLSTDTQYF
j_call: TRBJ2-5; clone_size: .; d_call: TRBD2; v_call: TRBV6-1; cdr3_nt: TGTGCCAGCAGGGAAACTAGCGGGGGAGCCGCTTTCTTTCAAGAGACCCAGTACTTC; cdr3_aa: CASRETSGGAAFFQETQYF
j_call: TRBJ2-1; clone_size: few; d_call: .; v_call: TRBV5-6; cdr3_nt: TGTGCCAGCAGCTTGAGTGTCAGCTCCTACAATGAGCAGTTCTTC; cdr3_aa: CASSLSVSSYNEQFF
j_call: TRBJ1-2; clone_size: .; d_call: .; v_call: TRBV2; cdr3_nt: TGTGCCAGCACGAAGGACGGTTCCTATGGCTACACCTTC; cdr3_aa: CASTKDGSYGYTF
j_call: TRBJ2-3; clone_size: .; d_call: TRBD2; v_call: TRBV7-3; cdr3_nt: TGTGCCAGCAGCTGGGGCGGGGGGGCCACAGATACGCAGTATTTT; cdr3_aa: CASSWGGGATDTQYF
j_call: TRBJ2-1; clone_size: once; d_call: TRBD2; v_call: TRBV3-1/TRBV3-2; cdr3_nt: TGTGCCAGCAGCCCCACTAGCGGGTTCAATGAGCAGTTCTTC; cdr3_aa: CASSPTSGFNEQFF